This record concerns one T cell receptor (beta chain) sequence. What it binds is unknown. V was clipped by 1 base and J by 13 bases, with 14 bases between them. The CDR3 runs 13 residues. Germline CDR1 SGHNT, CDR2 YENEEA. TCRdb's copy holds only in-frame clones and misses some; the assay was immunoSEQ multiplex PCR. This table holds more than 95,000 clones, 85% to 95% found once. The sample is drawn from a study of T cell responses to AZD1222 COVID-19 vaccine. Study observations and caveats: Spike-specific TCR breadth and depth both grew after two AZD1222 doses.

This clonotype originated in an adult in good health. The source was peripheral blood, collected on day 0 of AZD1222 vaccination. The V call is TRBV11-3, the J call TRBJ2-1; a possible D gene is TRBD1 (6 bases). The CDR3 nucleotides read TGTGCCAGCAGCTTAGTTAAAGGGGGACCCCAGTTCTTC. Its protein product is CASSLVKGGPQFF.